This passage covers 20 T cell receptor beta chains from one sample sequenced in a study of blood T cell repertoires in COVID-19. Generated by immunoSEQ multiplex PCR, the TCRdb table keeps only in-frame clones and is missing some. The data hold over 400,000 clones, with roughly 85% observed a single time. The sample consisted of peripheral blood. These receptors came from a human donor in a cohort sampled during active COVID-19.

This clone has only a few counts. This rearrangement joins TRBV4-3 to TRBJ2-3, with 7 bases matching TRBD1. Germline V gene sequence: CDR1 LGHNA, CDR2 YSLEER. This CDR3 region has 19 residues. V gave up 0 bases and J gave up 0 bases; unmatched junction bases: 12. CDR3 coding DNA: TGCGCCAGCAGCCAAGATTGGGCCCCAGGGGGACCTAGCACAGATACGCAGTATTTT. Translated, it gives CASSQDWAPGGPSTDTQYF.

The chain links TRBV21-1 to TRBJ1-5. TRBV21-1 is a pseudogene. CDR3 length equals 17 residues. CDR3 protein: CASPLYIRNHSNQPQHF. CDR3 nucleotide sequence: TGTGCCAGCCCACTATACATCAGAAATCATAGCAATCAGCCCCAGCATTTT.

J is TRBJ2-5 and V is TRBV5-1; 9 positions agree with TRBD2. Per germline, CDR1 SGHRS and CDR2 YFSETQ. The J segment lost 2 bases and the V segment lost 4 bases, leaving 6 bases of the junction unmatched. The length of the CDR3 is 15 residues. The CDR3 region is CASSPSGAFQETQYF. The CDR3 bases are TGCGCCAGCAGCCCTAGCGGGGCTTTTCAAGAGACCCAGTACTTC.

The J gene is TRBJ1-4, the V gene TRBV30; TRBD1 might be the D (5 bases). Trimming left V 3 bases short and J 8 bases short, with 16 bases between. The CDR3 extends over 14 amino acids. Germline lookup yields CDR1 GTSNPN and CDR2 SVGIG (reference sequence). The CDR3 protein is CAWSGGGVTEKLFF. The CDR3 DNA sequence: TGTGCCTGGAGCGGCGGGGGAGTGACGGAAAAACTGTTTTTT.

The rearrangement joins TRBV3-1 (or the pseudogene TRBV3-2) to TRBJ1-2; 10 nucleotides align to TRBD1. Germline CDR1 reads LGHDT; CDR2 reads YNNKEL (reference sequence). V trimming: 0 bases; J trimming: 8 bases; junction bases outside the gene matches: 9. The CDR3 spans 16 residues. As DNA, the CDR3 is TGTGCCAGCAGCCAAGACGACAGGGGGCGAGTTGGAGGCTACACCTTC. As protein: CASSQDDRGRVGGYTF.

The chain employs TRBV10-3 and TRBJ1-1; 10 bases align to TRBD1. Looked up from germline, CDR1 is ENHRY and CDR2 is SYGVKD. The CDR3 sequence is 16 residues long. The J segment lost 3 bases and the V segment lost 2 bases, leaving 6 bases of the junction unmatched. CDR3 nucleotide sequence: TGTGCCATCAGTGAGGCCCCCGGACAGGGGGACACTGAAGCTTTCTTT. Protein sequence: CAISEAPGQGDTEAFF.

V usage is TRBV28 and J usage is TRBJ1-2; D not certain. Looked up from germline, CDR1 is MDHEN and CDR2 is SYDVKM. The V end was cut by 6 bases, the J end by 3 bases, with 14 bases between. The CDR3 contains 14 residues. The CDR3 sequence is CASRTAAGHYGYTF. CDR3 nucleotides: TGTGCCAGCAGAACAGCCGCGGGCCACTATGGCTACACCTTC.

The chain employs TRBV5-4 and TRBJ1-1; 7 nucleotides agree with TRBD1. This CDR3 contains 15 residues. With 4 bases clipped from V and 1 base from J, the junction kept 7 bases outside the gene matches. Germline V gene data show CDR1 as SGHNT and CDR2 as YYREEE (reference sequence). In DNA, the CDR3 is TGTGCCAGCAGCCGACAGGGAACCACGAACACTGAAGCTTTCTTT. This sequence encodes CASSRQGTTNTEAFF.

The genes are TRBV25-1 and TRBJ1-4; no reliable D call. V lost 6 bases to trimming and J lost 10 bases, with 21 bases between them. Germline values: CDR1 MGHDK, CDR2 SYGVNS. The CDR3 consists of 15 residues. The CDR3 DNA sequence: TGTGCCAGCAGCCCACTGGGAGTGGAGGATAGAAAACTGTTTTTT. Encoded protein: CASSPLGVEDRKLFF.

The rearrangement uses TRBV5-1 and TRBJ2-5; D gene unclear. The germline V and J ends were trimmed by 0 bases and 5 bases, with 11 bases remaining between them. This CDR3 comprises 14 residues. Germline V gene lookup returns CDR1 SGHRS and CDR2 YFSETQ. CDR3 residues: CASSLEYSWETQYF. The CDR3 DNA is TGCGCCAGCAGCTTGGAGTACAGTTGGGAGACCCAGTACTTC.

This chain connects TRBV7-9 to TRBJ2-2, with TRBD1 as a possible D gene (5 bases). Germline V lookup: CDR1 SEHNR, CDR2 FQNEAQ (reference sequence). V lost 8 bases to trimming and J lost 1 base, with 17 bases between them. This CDR3 is 16 amino acids long. CDR3 sequence: CASPLTVGVNTGELFF. The CDR3, as DNA: TGTGCCAGCCCCCTGACAGTAGGAGTGAACACCGGGGAGCTGTTTTTT.

This chain uses TRBV3-1 (or the pseudogene TRBV3-2) with TRBJ2-1; maybe TRBD1 (5 bases). From germline, CDR1 is LGHDT and CDR2 YNNKEL (reference sequence). CDR3 length equals 14 residues. V was cut by 3 bases and J by 3 bases, with 9 bases left in between. CDR3 DNA: TGTGCCAGCAGCCACCTTGACAGCTACAATGAGCAGTTCTTC. Its protein product is CASSHLDSYNEQFF.

This chain links TRBV7-3 with TRBJ2-1; 9 nucleotides match TRBD2. In germline, CDR1 is SGHTA, CDR2 FQGTGA. J lost 6 bases, V lost 5 bases, and 11 bases had no gene match. The CDR3 length is 16 residues. CDR3 region: CASSVYPTSGPNEQFF. In DNA form, the CDR3 reads TGTGCCAGCAGCGTCTACCCCACTAGCGGGCCCAATGAGCAGTTCTTC.

The table lists this clone with a few counts. The gene calls are TRBV28 and TRBJ2-1, with 10 bases lining up with TRBD1. The junction had 14 bases not matched to a gene; V was cut back by 5 bases and J by 7 bases. CDR1 is MDHEN and CDR2 is SYDVKM in the germline V gene. CDR3 length: 17 residues. The CDR3 reads CASSAQPGQGTKNEQFF. The DNA of the CDR3 is TGTGCCAGCAGTGCACAACCGGGACAGGGGACCAAAAATGAGCAGTTCTTC.

The CDR3: CASSVGRGRDTQYF. As DNA, the CDR3 is TGTGCCAGCAGCGTCGGCAGGGGGAGAGATACGCAGTATTTT. The chain employs TRBV9 and TRBJ2-3, with TRBD1 identical over 7 bases. Germline CDR1 and CDR2: SGDLS and YYNGEE. J lost 5 bases, V lost 2 bases, and 5 bases had no gene match. This CDR3 has 14 residues.

This clone showed up just a few times. Other nucleotide sequences in the sample specify the same CDR3. The chain has TRBV29-1 and TRBJ2-7, with D unclear. This CDR3 has 12 amino acids. The V gene lost 3 bases and the J gene lost 2 bases, with 8 bases spanning the gap. Germline CDR1 and CDR2: SQVTM and ANQGSEA. The DNA for the CDR3 is TGCAGCGTTGAGGGTGGAGCCTACGAGCAGTACTTC. It encodes CSVEGGAYEQYF.

The chain joins TRBV2 to TRBJ2-5; 9 bases map to TRBD2. Trimming cost V 2 bases and J 3 bases; bases outside gene matches: 4. Germline values: CDR1 SNHLY, CDR2 FYNNEI. The CDR3 is 15 amino acids. The chain's CDR3 is CASSERLAGKETQYF. The CDR3 DNA reads TGTGCCAGCAGTGAACGGCTAGCGGGAAAAGAGACCCAGTACTTC. Based on the CDR3 plus reference TRBV2 and TRBJ2-5, the full variable domain is EPEVTQTPSHQVTQMGQEVILRCVPISNHLYFYWYRQILGQKVEFLVSFYNNEISEKSEIFDDQFSVERPDGSNFTLKIRSTKLEDSAMYFCASSERLAGKETQYFGPGTRLLVL.

The CDR3 protein is CASSFGRATEAFF. The CDR3 DNA follows: TGTGCCAGCAGCTTTGGCAGGGCCACTGAAGCTTTCTTT. The chain is built from TRBV7-9 and TRBJ1-1; TRBD1 might be the D (5 bases). The germline V gene has CDR1 SEHNR and CDR2 FQNEAQ (reference sequence). This CDR3 spans 13 amino acids. V was trimmed by 3 bases and J by 4 bases, leaving 9 bases between them.

This sequence joins TRBV18 and TRBJ2-1; 7 bases match TRBD2. CDR1 and CDR2 from the germline V gene are KGHSH and LQKENI. The CDR3 covers 13 residues. The junction had 3 bases not matched to a gene; V was cut back by 7 bases and J by 3 bases. In DNA, the CDR3 is TGTGCCAGCTTACCGGGGGGCTACAATGAGCAGTTCTTC. Translating it yields CASLPGGYNEQFF.

This clone has a count of ten or more. The chain recombines TRBV30 with TRBJ1-6; no clear D. The CDR3 consists of 14 residues. V lost 0 bases to trimming and J lost 7 bases, with 10 bases between them. From germline, CDR1 is GTSNPN and CDR2 SVGIG (reference sequence). The CDR3 loop reads CAWSVESGNSPLHF. CDR3 sequence (DNA): TGTGCCTGGAGTGTAGAGTCGGGGAATTCACCCCTCCACTTT.